Sequencing of this T cell receptor (beta chain) was carried out in a study of T-cell reconstitution after alpha-beta-depleted transplantation in children. Study-wide points: The study traced high day-60 TCRbeta diversity in some patients to surviving recipient T cells and thymic progenitors. Diversity and T-cell counts at one year after transplant derived mostly from new T cells. Expanded graft clones, several hundred of them, were reportedly the source of alpha-beta T cells about two months after transplant.

There are many counts of this clonotype. Its antigen is not known. Unique molecular identifiers were used to barcode this TCRbeta library. TCRdb ran MiXCR on the PCR reads and lists one entry per CDR3 protein. The table has around 180,000 distinct CDR3 sequences, approximately 12% seen once; the top ten hold about 13%. Per the germline V gene, CDR1 is SGHKS and CDR2 is YYEKEE (reference sequence). The CDR3 is 15 residues long. The J segment lost 1 base and the V segment lost 4 bases, leaving 5 bases of the junction unmatched. The chain links TRBV5-5 to TRBJ1-2; 9 nucleotides agree with TRBD1. The sequences come from PBMCs, collected before TCRalphabeta/CD19-depleted stem cell transplant. The sequence was collected from a boy aged 2 to 9 with acute myeloid leukemia, due to receive a stem cell transplant. CDR3 residues: CASSLGTGYNYGYTF. CDR3 sequence (DNA): TGTGCCAGCAGCCTGGGGACAGGGTATAACTATGGCTACACCTTC.